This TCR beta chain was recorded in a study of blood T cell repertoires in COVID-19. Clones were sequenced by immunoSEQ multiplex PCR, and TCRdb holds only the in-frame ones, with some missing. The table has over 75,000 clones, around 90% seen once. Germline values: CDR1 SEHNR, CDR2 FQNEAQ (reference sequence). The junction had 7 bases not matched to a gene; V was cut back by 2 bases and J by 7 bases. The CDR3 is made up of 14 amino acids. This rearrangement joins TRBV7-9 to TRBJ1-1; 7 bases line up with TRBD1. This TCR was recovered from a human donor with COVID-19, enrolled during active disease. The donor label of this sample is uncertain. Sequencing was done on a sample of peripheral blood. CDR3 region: CASSLTGQEVEAFF. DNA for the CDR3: TGTGCCAGCAGCTTAACTGGACAGGAAGTTGAAGCTTTCTTT.